This T cell receptor beta chain derives from a study of blood T cell repertoires in COVID-19. For the study at large: The cDNA or gDNA used as material had been derived from T cells, B-cell-depleted T cells, or PBMCs.

As processed by the authors: Estimation of nucleated cell counts was performed using reference gene primer amplification. Method: immunoSEQ multiplex PCR; TCRdb's copy keeps in-frame clones and lacks some. V, J and clone size are those of that table, while D and trimming were read from the DNA. The sample carries hundreds of thousands of clones, over 75% recorded once. The CDR3 length is 14 residues. Donors in Cohort 3 counted as recovered after two negative PCRs, clearance, or symptom resolution. The TCR sequence derives from a woman in her twenties or thirties who had recovered from COVID-19. Sequencing was carried out using PBMCs or T cells enriched from blood (not recorded which). The chain employs TRBV21-1 and TRBJ1-5; the table assigns TRBD1, which was not confirmed against the DNA. TRBV21-1 is labeled a pseudogene. CDR3 loop: CASSNLGQGQPQHF. In nucleotides, the CDR3 is TGTGCCAGCAGCAACTTGGGACAGGGACAGCCCCAGCATTTT.